This record concerns one TCR beta chain sequence. Measured with immunoSEQ multiplex PCR; TCRdb has only the in-frame clones, and not every one. The repertoire has roughly 430,000 clones, about 88% of them found once; the top ten carry about 1.5%. This sample is part of a study of blood T cell repertoires in COVID-19. Exposed participants encountered a COVID-19 case during the 2 weeks preceding study entry. The CDR3 has 17 amino acids. The V segment lost 1 base and the J segment 2 bases; nucleotides outside the gene matches: 7. Germline V lookup: CDR1 LNHNV, CDR2 YYDKDF (reference sequence). The sequencing sample was made of PBMCs or T cells enriched from blood (not recorded which). The chain employs TRBV15 and TRBJ2-2; 7 positions match TRBD1. The sequence came from a woman aged 18-29 years who had been exposed to COVID-19. The CDR3 DNA reads TGTGCCACCAGCAGAGTCTCGACAGGGAGAAACACCGGGGAGCTGTTTTTT. It specifies CATSRVSTGRNTGELFF.